The 21 T cell receptor beta chains below were found in one sample sequenced in a study of blood T cell repertoires in COVID-19. Method: immunoSEQ multiplex PCR; TCRdb's copy keeps in-frame clones and lacks some. The sample has approximately 220,000 clones; approximately 84% are singletons. Sequencing was done on a sample of peripheral blood. The receptors originated from a woman aged 55-70 years with acute or convalescent COVID-19.

The rearrangement uses TRBV19 and TRBJ2-1; a possible D gene is TRBD2 (6 bases). Germline CDR1 LNHDA, CDR2 SQIVND (reference sequence). The V and J ends lost 6 bases and 4 bases respectively, with 19 bases between them. The CDR3 totals 16 residues. The CDR3 loop reads CASSPKEGLGYNEQFF. DNA of the CDR3: TGTGCCAGTAGCCCAAAGGAGGGGCTTGGGTACAATGAGCAGTTCTTC.

The chain carries TRBV11-2 and TRBJ1-2; no firm D call. Germline V CDR1 and CDR2: SGHAT, FQNNGV. This CDR3 comprises 13 residues. Trimming removed 1 base at V and 5 bases at J, with 8 bases between. The CDR3 loop reads CASSLGLEYGYTF. The DNA of the CDR3 is TGTGCCAGCAGCTTAGGATTGGAGTATGGCTACACCTTC.

This clone was detected only once. The chain joins TRBV19 to TRBJ2-4, with D perhaps matching TRBD2 (5 bases). Looked up from germline, CDR1 is LNHDA and CDR2 is SQIVND (reference sequence). The CDR3 runs 13 residues. Trimming removed 6 bases at V and 9 bases at J, with 15 bases between. CDR3: CASSSTLASIQYF. The DNA for the CDR3 is TGTGCCAGTAGCTCTACCCTAGCAAGCATTCAGTACTTC. Drawing the rest from reference TRBV19 and TRBJ2-4, the complete variable domain is DGGITQSPKYLFRKEGQNVTLSCEQNLNHDAMYWYRQDPGQGLRLIYYSQIVNDFQKGDIAEGYSVSREKKESFPLTVTSAQKNPTAFYLCASSSTLASIQYFGAGTRLSVL.

The rearrangement links TRBV21-1 to TRBJ2-4; no check of the table's D call, TRBD1, against the DNA was made. TRBV21-1 counts as a pseudogene. The CDR3 covers 14 residues. The CDR3 is CASSKVAAKNIQYF. As DNA, the CDR3 is TGTGCCAGCAGCAAAGTGGCAGCCAAAAACATTCAGTACTTC.

This sequence joins TRBV5-1 and TRBJ1-1; TRBD1 matches 11 bases. The CDR3 length is 17 residues. V shed 2 bases, J shed 1 base, and the junction held 7 bases outside the gene matches. Germline V CDR1 and CDR2: SGHRS, YFSETQ. The CDR3 protein is CASSFGGQGAGNTEAFF. The DNA for the CDR3 is TGCGCCAGCAGCTTCGGCGGACAGGGGGCAGGGAACACTGAAGCTTTCTTT.

The chain is built from TRBV9 and TRBJ2-2; D perhaps matches TRBD2 (6 bases). CDR1 SGDLS and CDR2 YYNGEE come from the germline V gene. This CDR3 has 14 amino acids. V was clipped by 4 bases and J by 2 bases, with 9 bases between them. CDR3: CASSRDFNTGELFF. CDR3 bases: TGTGCCAGCAGCCGGGACTTTAACACCGGGGAGCTGTTTTTT.

The chain is built from TRBV6-2 or TRBV6-3 and TRBJ2-7, with 9 bases matching TRBD1. The trim removed 5 bases at V and 6 bases at J, leaving 8 bases unmatched. Germline V gene data show CDR1 as MNHEY and CDR2 as SVGEGT. The length of the CDR3 is 14 residues. The CDR3 coding sequence is TGTGCCAGCAGTAAACCGGGACAGGGATTCGAGCAGTACTTC. The encoded protein is CASSKPGQGFEQYF.

DNA for the CDR3: TGTGCCAGCAGCTCCAGGGGCAACTCCTACAATGAGCAGTTCTTC. Protein product: CASSSRGNSYNEQFF. This chain uses TRBV7-2 with TRBJ2-1; possible D gene TRBD1, 6 bases. The CDR3 is made up of 15 amino acids. Trimming cost V 4 bases and J 0 bases, with 10 bases left between them. Germline V CDR1 and CDR2: SGHTA, FQGNSA.

This rearrangement joins TRBV6-1 to TRBJ1-5; TRBD1 might be the D (6 bases). The CDR3 runs to 15 residues. V gave up 2 bases and J gave up 1 base, with 9 bases separating them. Germline V gene lookup returns CDR1 MNHNS and CDR2 SASEGT. CDR3 DNA sequence: TGTGCCAGCAGTGAATTAGGACAGAGCAATCAGCCCCAGCATTTT. It is translated as CASSELGQSNQPQHF.

The chain couples TRBV7-2 to TRBJ2-5; possibly TRBD2 for D (6 bases). Germline loops: CDR1 SGHTA, CDR2 FQGNSA. The CDR3 length is 14 residues. V was clipped by 5 bases and J by 2 bases, with 12 bases between them. The CDR3 protein is CASSPTREQETQYF. CDR3 coding DNA: TGTGCCAGCAGCCCGACTAGAGAGCAAGAGACCCAGTACTTC.

The rearrangement uses TRBV5-4 and TRBJ1-4; 10 bases are shared with TRBD1. Germline CDR1 SGHNT, CDR2 YYREEE (reference sequence). The CDR3 has 14 residues. With V trimmed by 3 bases and J by 4 bases, 0 bases remained unmatched. The CDR3 DNA reads as TGTGCCAGCAGCTGGGACAGGGGTAATGAAAAACTGTTTTTT. Encoded protein: CASSWDRGNEKLFF.

V is TRBV6-4 and J is TRBJ1-3, with 9 bases that match TRBD1. CDR1 is MRHNA and CDR2 is SNTAGT in the germline V gene. The CDR3 runs to 19 residues. Trimming at V came to 4 bases and at J to 2 bases, leaving 15 bases not matched to a gene. The chain's CDR3 is CASSGGQGVPGGAGNTIYF. The CDR3 bases are TGTGCCAGCAGTGGGGGACAGGGCGTCCCAGGGGGCGCTGGAAACACCATATATTTT.

This chain uses TRBV7-9 with TRBJ2-7; 10 bases agree with TRBD1. V lost 4 bases to trimming and J lost 2 bases; unmatched junction nucleotides: 5. CDR3 size: 15 residues. CDR1 and CDR2 (germline): SEHNR, FQNEAQ (reference sequence). The CDR3 coding sequence is TGTGCCAGCAGCTCACTAGGACAGGGGGCCTACGAGCAGTACTTC. It yields the protein CASSSLGQGAYEQYF.

This clone was recorded once. The J gene is TRBJ2-7, the V gene TRBV5-5; 7 nucleotides align to TRBD2. Looked up from germline, CDR1 is SGHKS and CDR2 is YYEKEE (reference sequence). V was pared by 2 bases and J by 11 bases, with 16 bases of the junction left unmatched. This CDR3 comprises 15 residues. This CDR3 is CASSFSGSSGFGEYF. The CDR3 DNA reads as TGTGCCAGCAGCTTCTCAGGGTCTAGCGGATTTGGCGAGTACTTC.

The rearrangement joins TRBV18 to TRBJ2-7; 9 nucleotides agree with TRBD1. Germline V CDR1 and CDR2: KGHSH, LQKENI. This CDR3 comprises 15 residues. The junction had 2 bases not matched to a gene; V was cut back by 2 bases and J by 0 bases. In nucleotides, the CDR3 is TGTGCCAGCTCACCAAGGACAGGGGCCTCCTACGAGCAGTACTTC. Its protein product is CASSPRTGASYEQYF.

V usage is TRBV20-1 and J usage is TRBJ2-7, with D unclear. Germline loops: CDR1 DFQATT, CDR2 SNEGSKA (reference sequence). CDR3 length equals 11 residues. The V gene lost 3 bases and the J gene lost 4 bases, with 7 bases spanning the gap. This CDR3 reads CSASPGYEQYF. The CDR3, as DNA: TGCAGTGCTAGTCCCGGGTACGAGCAGTACTTC.

The chain is built from TRBV19 and TRBJ2-7; the D gene is possibly TRBD1 (5 bases). The CDR3 spans 14 residues. Trimming took 0 bases from V and 1 from J, leaving 7 bases between them. Germline assignment: CDR1 LNHDA and CDR2 SQIVND (reference sequence). As DNA, the CDR3 is TGTGCCAGTAGTATAGATCAGGGTTCCTACGAGCAGTACTTC. It codes for CASSIDQGSYEQYF.

V is TRBV10-3 and J is TRBJ1-2; no definite D call. This CDR3 contains 14 residues. The germline CDR1 and CDR2 sequences are ENHRY and SYGVKD. Trimming removed 10 bases from V and 7 bases from J, with 22 bases in between. CDR3 nucleotide sequence: TGTGCCACCCGTCAGTCTGCGGCGGAACTTGGCTACACCTTC. Protein product: CATRQSAAELGYTF.

CDR3 nucleotide sequence: TGTGCCAGCAGTGAAGATAGGACAGCCAACGAGCAGTACTTC. This sequence encodes CASSEDRTANEQYF. The chain joins TRBV6-1 to TRBJ2-7; tentatively, D is TRBD1 (6 bases). Germline lookup yields CDR1 MNHNS and CDR2 SASEGT. Trimming removed 1 base at V and 5 bases at J, with 12 bases between. This CDR3 comprises 14 residues.

The V call is TRBV2, the J call TRBJ2-2; D gene unclear. The CDR3 is 14 residues long. The ends were cut back, 1 base at V and 4 bases at J, with 7 bases in the middle. The germline V gene encodes CDR1 SNHLY and CDR2 FYNNEI. The CDR3 loop reads CASSEVRSTGELFF. For the CDR3, the DNA is TGTGCCAGCAGTGAAGTGAGAAGCACCGGGGAGCTGTTTTTT.

The chain couples TRBV27 to TRBJ2-1; D gene ambiguous. CDR3 length: 13 amino acids. CDR1 is MNHEY, CDR2 SMNVEV, per germline (reference sequence). V was cut by 2 bases and J by 9 bases, with 11 bases left in between. CDR3 residues: CASSLVRDAEQFF. Here the CDR3 DNA reads TGTGCCAGCAGTTTAGTCCGAGATGCTGAGCAGTTCTTC.